Given below is one T cell receptor beta chain in context. The CDR3 loop spans 17 amino acids. V lost 4 bases to trimming and J lost 0 bases, with 13 bases between them. The germline CDR1 and CDR2 sequences are SGHTA and FQGNSA. This entry is derived from a study of blood T cell repertoires in COVID-19. Sequencing used immunoSEQ multiplex PCR; TCRdb keeps in-frame clones, though not all of them. The sample has 55,000 to 75,000 clones, 90% seen once. V is TRBV7-2 and J is TRBJ1-6; a possible D gene is TRBD1 (5 bases). Sequencing input: peripheral blood. The TCR originated in a man aged 55 to 69 with acute or convalescent COVID-19. The CDR3 reads CASSSGGGSSYNSPLHF. CDR3 coding DNA: TGTGCCAGCAGCTCCGGTGGGGGGAGCTCCTATAATTCACCCCTCCACTTT.